This TCR beta chain was captured in a study of vaccination and CD4 T cells after COVID-19. Whole-study context: At a median approximately 100 days (range 35 to 161) after diagnosis, post-COVID samples were drawn.

Sequence data for DNA of cultured CD4+ T cells were generated by the Oncomine TCR Beta short-read assay. One entry per CDR3 protein results from TCRdb running MiXCR on the PCR reads. The sample shows approximately 11,000 distinct CDR3 sequences, approximately 23% of them seen only once. Trimming removed 6 bases at V and 0 bases at J, with 10 bases between. The CDR3 has 14 amino acids. Germline V gene lookup returns CDR1 LNHDA and CDR2 SQIVND (reference sequence). Treatment: roughly 10-day PBMC culture with coronavirus spike peptide pools or control peptides (ViraFEST assay). Peptide-pool expansion of antigen-specific T cells preceded TCR sequencing in ViraFEST. Half-medium changes with fresh IL-2 medium occurred on days 3 and 7. A word on this clonotype: Its antigen is still unknown.

The sequence was collected from a human donor who received a COVID-19 vaccine. The sequences come from CD4+ T cells from blood, cultured in vitro, collected before SARS-CoV-2 vaccination. This rearrangement joins TRBV19 to TRBJ2-3; possibly TRBD2 for D (5 bases). The CDR3 sequence is CASRLTMSTDTQYF. CDR3 nucleotide sequence: TGTGCCAGTAGACTGACTATGAGCACAGATACGCAGTATTTT.